Below are 19 T cell receptor beta chains sequenced from a single sample in a study of blood T cell repertoires in COVID-19 (dated by TCRdb to about 2020). The library was generated by the immunoSEQ multiplex PCR assay. TCRdb took over this immuneACCESS table, retaining in-frame rearrangements with V and J assigned. Such tables are incomplete; in checked studies, under half of the missing clones stem from an unresolved V gene, and the remainder is unexplained. In all, the sample holds some 200,000 clones, and around nine tenths of those were seen once. 7% to 9% of the sample is held by the ten biggest clonotypes. Sequencing was carried out using PBMCs or T cells enriched from blood (not recorded which). These TCRs come from a young man in a cohort exposed to, infected with or recovered from COVID-19 (not recorded which).

The gene calls are TRBV28 and TRBJ1-5; 9 bases align to TRBD1. CDR3 length: 15 residues. Trimming cost V 5 bases and J 4 bases; bases outside gene matches: 6. Germline CDR1 MDHEN, CDR2 SYDVKM. The CDR3: CASSLSGTGNQPQHF. The CDR3 DNA sequence: TGTGCCAGCAGTCTCTCCGGGACAGGGAATCAGCCCCAGCATTTT.

This chain connects TRBV28 to TRBJ2-7, with D tentatively TRBD1 (6 bases). The ends were cut back, 1 base at V and 5 bases at J, with 18 bases in the middle. Germline loops: CDR1 MDHEN, CDR2 SYDVKM. This CDR3 comprises 16 residues. CDR3: CASSLSGTGRINEQYF. The CDR3 DNA is TGTGCCAGCAGTTTATCCGGTACAGGGAGAATCAACGAGCAGTACTTC.

In this sample, this clone turned up a few times. Here the CDR3 DNA reads TGTGCCAGCAGCAGACGGACTAGCGGGAGTGGGGAGCTGTTTTTT. It yields the protein CASSRRTSGSGELFF. This chain joins TRBV3-1 (or the pseudogene TRBV3-2) and TRBJ2-2; TRBD2 matches 13 bases. The germline V gene has CDR1 LGHDT and CDR2 YNNKEL (reference sequence). Losses at the gene ends were 5 bases for V and 8 bases for J; bases not matched to a gene: 5. The CDR3 spans 15 residues.

V is TRBV7-2 and J is TRBJ2-7; 10 nucleotides match TRBD2. This CDR3 has 16 amino acids. Trimming at V came to 3 bases and at J to 3 bases, leaving 8 bases not matched to a gene. Germline V gene lookup returns CDR1 SGHTA and CDR2 FQGNSA. The CDR3, as DNA: TGTGCCAGCAGCTTGGTCCCCATAGCGGGGGGCTACGAGCAGTACTTC. Its protein product is CASSLVPIAGGYEQYF.

This chain joins TRBV5-1 and TRBJ1-4; D might be TRBD1 (5 bases). CDR3 length: 16 residues. Germline CDR1 reads SGHRS; CDR2 reads YFSETQ. V lost 2 bases and J lost 1, with 12 bases in between. The CDR3 loop is CASSFAQGGTNEKLFF. Here the CDR3 DNA reads TGCGCCAGCAGCTTCGCGCAGGGTGGAACTAATGAAAAACTGTTTTTT.

The chain links TRBV4-3 to TRBJ1-5; TRBD1 matches at 8 bases. Germline CDR1 reads LGHNA; CDR2 reads YSLEER. CDR3 size: 17 residues. The V gene end was trimmed by 0 bases and the J gene end by 3 bases; junction bases not matched to a gene: 7. The CDR3 DNA follows: TGCGCCAGCAGCCAAGATGCCGGGACAGGTTTCAATCAGCCCCAGCATTTT. This sequence encodes CASSQDAGTGFNQPQHF.

The chain uses TRBV7-9 and TRBJ2-4, with 15 nucleotides matching TRBD2. V trimming: 5 bases; J trimming: 0 bases; junction bases outside the gene matches: 2. The CDR3 extends over 17 amino acids. CDR1 is SEHNR and CDR2 is FQNEAQ in the germline V gene (reference sequence). CDR3 residues: CASSMGLAGGAKNIQYF. The CDR3 DNA is TGTGCCAGCAGCATGGGACTAGCGGGAGGAGCCAAAAACATTCAGTACTTC.

The chain recombines TRBV5-4 with TRBJ2-5; weak D call: TRBD1 (6 bases). CDR3 length: 16 residues. Germline CDR1 reads SGHNT; CDR2 reads YYREEE (reference sequence). V lost 4 bases, J lost 1 base, and 17 bases lay in between. The CDR3 region has the DNA TGTGCCAGCAGCCTAATAGGACAGATGTTCCAAGAGACCCAGTACTTC. Amino acid sequence: CASSLIGQMFQETQYF.

This chain connects TRBV5-4 to TRBJ2-1; 8 nucleotides align to TRBD2. CDR3 length: 18 residues. Germline CDR1 and CDR2: SGHNT and YYREEE (reference sequence). Unmatched junction bases numbered 11, after V lost 0 bases and J lost 3 bases. The DNA for the CDR3 is TGTGCCAGCAGCTTGGGGGGGATAGGCGGGAGGAGCTACAATGAGCAGTTCTTC. Protein sequence: CASSLGGIGGRSYNEQFF.

The DNA of the CDR3 is TGTGCCAGCAGCAAAGAGAGGGCCGGGACAGGGGTCACTGAAGCTTTCTTT. It encodes CASSKERAGTGVTEAFF. This chain links TRBV21-1 with TRBJ1-1; the D call TRBD1 from the table was never checked on the DNA. TRBV21-1 is a pseudogene segment. This CDR3 is 17 amino acids long.

The rearrangement joins TRBV19 to TRBJ1-1; D remains ambiguous. CDR3 size: 16 residues. Trimming took off 5 bases at V and 0 bases at J, with 16 bases between the two ends. Germline values: CDR1 LNHDA, CDR2 SQIVND (reference sequence). The CDR3 protein is CASSAPGSAVNTEAFF. CDR3 nucleotides: TGTGCCAGTAGTGCCCCGGGGAGCGCGGTGAACACTGAAGCTTTCTTT.

This chain joins TRBV5-1 and TRBJ1-3, with a tentative D call TRBD1 (6 bases). The CDR3 contains 17 residues. V was shortened by 0 bases and J by 0 bases, with 13 bases between the two germline ends. Germline V gene sequence: CDR1 SGHRS, CDR2 YFSETQ. DNA of the CDR3: TGCGCCAGCAGCTTGGCCCCATGGACAGCCTCTGGAAACACCATATATTTT. This codes for CASSLAPWTASGNTIYF.

This clone was seen a handful of times. J is TRBJ2-2 and V is TRBV4-3, with 7 positions matching TRBD2. V trimming: 0 bases; J trimming: 1 base; junction bases outside the gene matches: 8. CDR3 length equals 18 residues. Per the germline V gene, CDR1 is LGHNA and CDR2 is YSLEER. CDR3 sequence: CASSQDLMGGRNTGELFF. DNA of the CDR3: TGCGCCAGCAGCCAAGATTTAATGGGCGGGAGGAACACCGGGGAGCTGTTTTTT.

The chain joins TRBV6-1 to TRBJ2-7, with 9 positions matching TRBD2. After removal of 0 bases from V and 3 bases from J, the junction contained 3 bases not matched to a gene. The CDR3 runs 15 residues. Germline V gene lookup returns CDR1 MNHNS and CDR2 SASEGT. The CDR3 nucleotides read TGTGCCAGCAGTGAAGCACTGACTAGCGGCTACGAGCAGTACTTC. This translates into CASSEALTSGYEQYF.

The chain joins TRBV9 to TRBJ2-1, with 9 bases matching TRBD1. V dropped 2 bases and J dropped 7; count of bases not matched to a gene: 7. This CDR3 is built from 15 residues. Germline assignment: CDR1 SGDLS and CDR2 YYNGEE. CDR3 protein: CASSVMGQGGNEQFF. CDR3 coding DNA: TGTGCCAGCAGCGTGATGGGACAGGGTGGAAATGAGCAGTTCTTC.

The rearrangement uses TRBV13 and TRBJ1-6; D remains unclear. Germline V gives CDR1 PRHDT, CDR2 FYEKMQ (reference sequence). Trimming stripped 5 bases from V and 9 bases from J, with 14 bases between. There are 14 residues in the CDR3. This CDR3 reads CASSRSLVLSPLHF. The CDR3, as DNA: TGTGCCAGCAGCCGTAGCCTTGTTCTTTCACCCCTCCACTTT.

The rearrangement links TRBV19 to TRBJ1-4; D gene unclear. CDR3 length: 16 amino acids. V was trimmed by 6 bases and J by 4 bases, leaving 18 bases between them. Per the germline V gene, CDR1 is LNHDA and CDR2 is SQIVND (reference sequence). CDR3 residues: CASRYGRRGGNEKLFF. Here the CDR3 DNA reads TGTGCCAGTAGATACGGACGAAGAGGAGGTAATGAAAAACTGTTTTTT.

The count of this clone is one. The chain joins TRBV5-5 to TRBJ1-5; D is ambiguous. The CDR3 totals 17 residues. V lost 4 bases and J lost 2, with 19 bases in between. Per germline, CDR1 SGHKS and CDR2 YYEKEE (reference sequence). CDR3 sequence reads: CASSPGLTVIGNQPQHF. DNA of the CDR3: TGTGCCAGCAGCCCAGGATTGACCGTTATAGGCAATCAGCCCCAGCATTTT.

This chain links TRBV28 with TRBJ1-2; 9 bases are shared with TRBD1. The CDR3 has 15 residues. Germline V gene data show CDR1 as MDHEN and CDR2 as SYDVKM. V lost 3 bases, J lost 8 bases, and 10 bases stayed unmatched. The chain's CDR3 is CASSFPGTGRPGYTF. The CDR3 region has the DNA TGTGCCAGCAGTTTTCCCGGGACAGGGAGACCGGGCTACACCTTC.